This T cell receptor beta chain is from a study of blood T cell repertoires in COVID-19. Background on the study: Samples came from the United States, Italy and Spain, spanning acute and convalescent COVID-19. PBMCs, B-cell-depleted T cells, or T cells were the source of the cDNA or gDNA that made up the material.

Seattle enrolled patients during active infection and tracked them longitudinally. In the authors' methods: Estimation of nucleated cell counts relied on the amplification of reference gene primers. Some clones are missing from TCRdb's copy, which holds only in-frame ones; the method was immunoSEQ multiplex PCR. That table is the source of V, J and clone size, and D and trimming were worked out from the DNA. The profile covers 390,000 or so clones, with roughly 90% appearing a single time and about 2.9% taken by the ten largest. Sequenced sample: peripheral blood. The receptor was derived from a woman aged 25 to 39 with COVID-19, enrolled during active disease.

The CDR3 DNA reads as TGTGCCAGCAGCTTAAGGGGCGGGGTGAGCTCTGGAAACACCATATATTTT. Encoded protein: CASSLRGGVSSGNTIYF. The V gene is TRBV7-8, the J gene TRBJ1-3; TRBD1 is a possible D gene (5 bases). The CDR3 extends over 17 amino acids. Trimming shortened V by 2 bases and J by 0 bases, and 14 bases separated the two germline ends. Germline CDR1 SGHVS, CDR2 FQNEAQ.